The clone carrying this T cell receptor beta chain was seen only a few times. The target antigen is unknown. The data originate from a study of coeliac disease. Study-level findings and limits: Most TRB amino acid sequences occurred in only one sample.

Cells were frozen in aliquots of roughly 500,000, and one aliquot per fraction was sequenced. The protocol was immunoSEQ multiplex PCR, while the TCRdb copy is restricted to in-frame clones and leaves out a portion. The repertoire consists of 2,500 to 3,500 clones, with 64% occurring once and the leading ten covering 35% to 40%. Trimming shortened V by 7 bases and J by 6 bases, and 7 bases separated the two germline ends. Per the germline V gene, CDR1 is SQVTM and CDR2 is ANQGSEA. This CDR3 has 10 amino acids. The V and J genes are TRBV29-1 and TRBJ2-4; a possible D gene is TRBD1 (6 bases). Sequencing was carried out using intraepithelial lymphocytes from the gut. The receptor was derived from a woman in her thirties or forties. The DNA of the CDR3 is TGCAGCGCACAGGGAAACATTCAGTACTTC. Translating it yields CSAQGNIQYF.